The sequence of this T cell receptor (beta chain) was determined in a study of blood T cell repertoires in COVID-19. Across the whole study: From T cells, B-cell-depleted T cells, or PBMCs came the material, which was cDNA or gDNA.

Assay used: immunoSEQ multiplex PCR; TCRdb lists only in-frame clones, some missing. The sample includes 130,000 to 150,000 clones, 65% to 85% of them seen just once. The CDR3 length is 12 residues. The germline V gene has CDR1 SQVTM and CDR2 ANQGSEA. Trimming pared 8 bases from V and 5 bases from J, leaving 15 bases between. Sequencing was performed on peripheral blood. The source is a man aged 60 to 69 with active or convalescent COVID-19. This chain uses TRBV29-1 with TRBJ1-1; weak D call: TRBD1 (5 bases). This CDR3 reads CSSSGGGTEAFF. DNA for the CDR3: TGCAGCTCGTCGGGGGGGGGAACTGAAGCTTTCTTT.